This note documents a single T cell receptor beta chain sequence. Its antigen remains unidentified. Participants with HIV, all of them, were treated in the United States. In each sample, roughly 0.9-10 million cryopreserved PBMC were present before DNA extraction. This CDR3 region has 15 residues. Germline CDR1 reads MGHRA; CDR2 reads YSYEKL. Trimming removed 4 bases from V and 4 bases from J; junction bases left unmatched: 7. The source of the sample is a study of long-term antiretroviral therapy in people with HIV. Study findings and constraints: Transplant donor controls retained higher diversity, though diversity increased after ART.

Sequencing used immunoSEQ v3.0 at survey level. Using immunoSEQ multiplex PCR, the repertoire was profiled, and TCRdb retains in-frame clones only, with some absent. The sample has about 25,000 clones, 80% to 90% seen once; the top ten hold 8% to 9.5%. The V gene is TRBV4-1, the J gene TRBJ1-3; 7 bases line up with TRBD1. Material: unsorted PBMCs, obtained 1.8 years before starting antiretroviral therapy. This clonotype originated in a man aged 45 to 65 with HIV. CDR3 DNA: TGCGCCAGCAGCCCGTTGACAGGGTCCGGAAACACCATATATTTT. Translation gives CASSPLTGSGNTIYF.